Listed here are 30 T cell receptor beta chains from one sample, sequenced in a study of identical twins. TCRdb redid the calling of the 5' RACE reads with MiXCR, one entry per CDR3 protein. This sample has some 730,000 distinct CDR3 sequences; 18% occur once, and the top ten carry about an eighth. These records were also assigned to another study, of T cells expressing NK-cell markers.

The sample comprised PBMCs. The receptor set was obtained from a woman between 18 and 30 years old in good health.

This clonotype was detected only a few times. The rearrangement links TRBV5-1 to TRBJ2-1, with 9 bases aligning to TRBD2. Germline CDR1 and CDR2: SGHRS and YFSETQ. J lost 3 bases, V lost 6 bases, and 7 bases had no gene match. The CDR3 sequence is 15 residues long. This CDR3 is CASTLISGSYNEQFF. In DNA, the CDR3 is TGCGCCAGCACCCTAATTAGCGGGAGCTACAATGAGCAGTTCTTC.

This sequence joins TRBV20-1 and TRBJ2-7; maybe TRBD1 (5 bases). The CDR3 covers 12 residues. Trimming took 4 bases from V and 5 from J, leaving 12 bases between them. CDR1 and CDR2 (germline): DFQATT, SNEGSKA (reference sequence). CDR3 sequence reads: CSAKQGSNEQYF. The CDR3 DNA reads as TGCAGTGCTAAGCAGGGCTCTAACGAGCAGTACTTC.

The sample holds a few counts of this clonotype. The chain joins TRBV3-1 to TRBJ2-2; 13 bases fit TRBD2. The V and J ends lost 4 bases and 7 bases, in that order; junction bases with no gene match: 6. The CDR3 runs 16 residues. Germline CDR1 reads LGHDT; CDR2 reads YNNKEL (reference sequence). CDR3 sequence: CASSPRLAGGYGELFF. The CDR3 DNA sequence: TGTGCCAGCAGCCCAAGACTAGCGGGGGGTTACGGGGAGCTGTTTTTT. Complete variable domain (other parts from reference TRBV3-1 and TRBJ2-2): DTAVSQTPKYLVTQMGNDKSIKCEQNLGHDTMYWYKQDSKKFLKIMFSYNNKELIINETVPNRFSPKSPDKAHLNLHINSLELGDSAVYFCASSPRLAGGYGELFFGEGSRLTVL.

V usage is TRBV12-3 or TRBV12-4 and J usage is TRBJ2-1; D remains ambiguous. The CDR3 length is 11 residues. Trimming left V 1 base short and J 12 bases short, with 7 bases between. The CDR3 DNA follows: TGTGCCAGCAGTTTAGGAAGTGCGCAGTTCTTC. This sequence encodes CASSLGSAQFF.

This clonotype was found a few times. The rearrangement links TRBV9 to TRBJ2-3, with unresolved D. Germline V CDR1 and CDR2: SGDLS, YYNGEE. The CDR3 extends over 15 amino acids. V dropped 0 bases and J dropped 6 bases, with 14 bases sitting between them. For the CDR3, the DNA is TGTGCCAGCAGCGTAGTGGGAACCTCCGGCGATACGCAGTATTTT. Translated: CASSVVGTSGDTQYF. Full variable domain (remainder filled in from reference TRBV9 and TRBJ2-3): DSGVTQTPKHLITATGQRVTLRCSPRSGDLSVYWYQQSLDQGLQFLIQYYNGEERAKGNILERFSAQQFPDLHSELNLSSLELGDSALYFCASSVVGTSGDTQYFGPGTRLTVL.

The chain combines TRBV7-2 with TRBJ2-3; the D is unclear. This CDR3 spans 14 amino acids. V was clipped by 4 bases and J by 4 bases, with 12 bases between them. CDR1 is SGHTA and CDR2 is FQGNSA in the germline V gene. The CDR3 spells CASSYGRAADTQYF. The DNA for the CDR3 is TGTGCCAGCAGCTACGGACGGGCAGCAGATACGCAGTATTTT.

This clonotype was detected only a few times. The chain links TRBV19 to TRBJ1-2; 9 bases agree with TRBD1. Germline V CDR1 and CDR2: LNHDA, SQIVND (reference sequence). The CDR3 consists of 14 residues. V gave up 5 bases and J gave up 8 bases; unmatched junction bases: 9. This chain's CDR3 is CASSSGQGFRGYTF. CDR3 bases: TGTGCCAGTAGTTCGGGACAGGGATTCCGGGGCTACACCTTC.

This clonotype was observed a handful of times. The chain employs TRBV20-1 and TRBJ2-1; D is perhaps TRBD2 (6 bases). Germline V gene sequence: CDR1 DFQATT, CDR2 SNEGSKA (reference sequence). V was clipped by 6 bases and J by 4 bases, with 10 bases between them. CDR3 length equals 12 residues. The CDR3, as DNA: TGCAGTGCCAAGCGGGTATACAATGAGCAGTTCTTC. It is translated as CSAKRVYNEQFF.

This clonotype was seen repeatedly, ten times or more. The chain links TRBV18 to TRBJ2-5, with a possible D match to TRBD2 (5 bases). Deletions cut 0 bases from V and 10 bases from J, with 15 bases between. Germline values: CDR1 KGHSH, CDR2 LQKENI. CDR3 size: 14 residues. The CDR3 spells CASSPPELAEDQYF. The CDR3 coding sequence is TGTGCCAGCTCACCACCGGAACTCGCGGAGGACCAGTACTTC.

This clonotype has just a few counts. The chain couples TRBV10-3 to TRBJ2-5; tentatively, D is TRBD1 (5 bases). The CDR3 is made up of 14 amino acids. V was cut by 2 bases and J by 2 bases, with 9 bases left in between. CDR1 is ENHRY and CDR2 is SYGVKD in the germline V gene. The CDR3 is CAISETGQQETQYF. The DNA for the CDR3 is TGTGCCATCAGTGAGACAGGACAACAAGAGACCCAGTACTTC.

Many counts were recorded for this clonotype. V gene TRBV12-3 or TRBV12-4 combines with J gene TRBJ2-3; D might be TRBD2 (6 bases). The CDR3 spans 16 residues. With 4 bases removed from V and 4 bases from J, the gap between germline ends came to 18 bases. The CDR3 bases are TGTGCCAGCAGTTCCTTCTCAACGGGAGTCGCAGATACGCAGTATTTT. It specifies CASSSFSTGVADTQYF.

This clonotype was recorded a few times. V usage is TRBV5-1 and J usage is TRBJ2-1; D remains ambiguous. This CDR3 spans 13 amino acids. Germline assignment: CDR1 SGHRS and CDR2 YFSETQ. V lost 2 bases and J 5 bases, leaving 8 bases between the germline ends. The chain's CDR3 is CASSFLWDNEQFF. CDR3 DNA sequence: TGCGCCAGCAGCTTCCTCTGGGACAATGAGCAGTTCTTC.

The chain combines TRBV12-3 or TRBV12-4 with TRBJ1-2; maybe TRBD1 (5 bases). V was clipped by 3 bases and J by 3 bases, with 17 bases between them. This CDR3 has 16 amino acids. The CDR3 is CASSFWSRGTDYGYTF. CDR3 DNA: TGTGCCAGCAGTTTTTGGAGTCGTGGGACGGACTATGGCTACACCTTC.

This clonotype occurred a few times. The chain recombines TRBV11-3 with TRBJ2-3, with 9 bases matching TRBD2. The CDR3 is 16 amino acids. V lost 3 bases and J lost 5; bases outside the gene matches: 9. The germline V gene encodes CDR1 SGHNT and CDR2 YENEEA. This CDR3 is CASSFWGGGAQDTQYF. The DNA of the CDR3 is TGTGCCAGCAGCTTTTGGGGCGGGGGGGCCCAAGATACGCAGTATTTT.

This chain connects TRBV10-3 to TRBJ2-1; D may be TRBD1 or TRBD2 (5 bases each). The germline V gene has CDR1 ENHRY and CDR2 SYGVKD. The CDR3 contains 11 residues. The germline V and J ends were trimmed by 8 bases and 6 bases, with 8 bases remaining between them. The CDR3 DNA is TGTGCCATCTCGAGGGGCAATGAGCAGTTCTTC. Translated: CAISRGNEQFF.

This clonotype occurred many times. The rearrangement uses TRBV3-1 and TRBJ2-1; a weak D match, TRBD2 (5 bases). Germline V lookup: CDR1 LGHDT, CDR2 YNNKEL (reference sequence). The CDR3 is made up of 13 amino acids. Trimming took off 4 bases at V and 5 bases at J, with 9 bases between the two ends. The DNA of the CDR3 is TGTGCCAGCAGCCGAAACGGGAACAATGAGCAGTTCTTC. It is translated as CASSRNGNNEQFF.

J is TRBJ2-2 and V is TRBV12-3 or TRBV12-4, with D uncertain. The CDR3 extends over 17 amino acids. Trimming removed 6 bases at V and 1 base at J, with 18 bases between. CDR3: CASRGKRESLNTGELFF. Written as DNA, the CDR3 is TGTGCCAGCAGGGGGAAAAGGGAATCCCTGAACACCGGGGAGCTGTTTTTT.

This clonotype was recorded a few times. The chain couples TRBV12-3 or TRBV12-4 to TRBJ2-1; TRBD2 is a possible D gene (6 bases). The CDR3 covers 16 residues. V was shortened by 5 bases and J by 0 bases, with 14 bases between the two germline ends. The CDR3 sequence is CASSLDYSSSYNEQFF. In nucleotides, the CDR3 is TGTGCCAGCAGTCTGGACTACTCGAGCTCCTACAATGAGCAGTTCTTC.

The chain is built from TRBV20-1 and TRBJ2-3; D is unresolved. Germline V gives CDR1 DFQATT, CDR2 SNEGSKA (reference sequence). Trimming took 0 bases from V and 6 from J, leaving 10 bases between them. The CDR3 covers 13 residues. In DNA, the CDR3 is TGCAGTGCTAGAGATCGGTCTAGGGATACGCAGTATTTT. Amino acids: CSARDRSRDTQYF.

This clonotype was detected a few times. The chain carries TRBV7-2 and TRBJ2-2; no firm D call. This CDR3 region has 13 residues. Between the trimmed V and J ends, which lost 5 bases and 4 bases, there was a span of 8 bases. Germline V gives CDR1 SGHTA, CDR2 FQGNSA. The CDR3 protein is CASSDRTTGELFF. In nucleotides, the CDR3 is TGTGCCAGCAGCGACCGGACCACCGGGGAGCTGTTTTTT.

There are many counts of this clonotype. The chain joins TRBV12-3 or TRBV12-4 to TRBJ2-1, with 7 positions matching TRBD2. The trim removed 3 bases at V and 0 bases at J, leaving 5 bases unmatched. This CDR3 spans 16 amino acids. The chain's CDR3 is CASSFASGSSYNEQFF. The CDR3 DNA sequence: TGTGCCAGCAGTTTTGCTAGCGGAAGCTCCTACAATGAGCAGTTCTTC.

The V and J genes are TRBV6-5 and TRBJ2-7, with TRBD1 as a possible D gene (6 bases). Trimming removed 0 bases at V and 6 bases at J, with 9 bases between. Germline V gene data show CDR1 as MNHEY and CDR2 as SVGAGI. This CDR3 spans 13 amino acids. CDR3 DNA: TGTGCCAGCAGTTACTCGGGCAGGGGCGAGCAGTACTTC. Protein: CASSYSGRGEQYF.

This chain joins TRBV20-1 and TRBJ2-1; 7 bases map to TRBD2. V trimming: 6 bases; J trimming: 7 bases; junction bases outside the gene matches: 12. Germline lookup yields CDR1 DFQATT and CDR2 SNEGSKA (reference sequence). The CDR3 length is 14 residues. The CDR3 is CSAGTTVAWNEQFF. CDR3 bases: TGCAGTGCCGGGACTACTGTTGCATGGAATGAGCAGTTCTTC.

This clonotype was found a few times. The chain is built from TRBV20-1 and TRBJ2-1, with D perhaps TRBD2 (6 bases). Germline V gene data show CDR1 as DFQATT and CDR2 as SNEGSKA (reference sequence). The V end was cut by 3 bases, the J end by 4 bases, with 10 bases between. The length of the CDR3 is 13 residues. The CDR3 here is CSASGGVYNEQFF. In DNA form, the CDR3 reads TGCAGTGCTAGCGGGGGAGTTTACAATGAGCAGTTCTTC.

This clonotype has only a few counts. This sequence joins TRBV27 and TRBJ1-2; 7 bases fit TRBD1. Germline V gene data show CDR1 as MNHEY and CDR2 as SMNVEV (reference sequence). CDR3 length: 14 residues. V was pared by 6 bases and J by 4 bases, with 8 bases of the junction left unmatched. CDR3 residues: CASSRDRSSYGYTF. CDR3 bases: TGTGCCAGCAGCCGGGACAGATCTTCCTATGGCTACACCTTC.

At least ten counts were recorded for this clonotype. The rearrangement links TRBV6-5 to TRBJ2-2, with D possibly being TRBD2 (5 bases). The CDR3 consists of 15 residues. Germline-derived CDR1 and CDR2 are MNHEY and SVGAGI. The V and J ends lost 2 bases and 4 bases respectively, with 11 bases between them. In DNA form, the CDR3 reads TGTGCCAGCAGTTACGCCCTTCGGGGCACCGGGGAGCTGTTTTTT. The encoded protein is CASSYALRGTGELFF.

This clonotype was counted between two and nine times. The rearrangement joins TRBV29-1 to TRBJ2-7; 9 bases are a match to TRBD2. CDR3 length: 13 amino acids. Per the germline V gene, CDR1 is SQVTM and CDR2 is ANQGSEA. J was trimmed by 3 bases and V by 5 bases; bases with no gene match: 5. CDR3 sequence (DNA): TGCAGCGTTTCAGGGACTAGCATCTACGAGCAGTACTTC. Translating gives CSVSGTSIYEQYF.

This clonotype was counted between two and nine times. The V call is TRBV20-1, the J call TRBJ1-1, with D perhaps matching TRBD1 (5 bases). CDR3 length equals 12 residues. CDR1 and CDR2 from the germline V gene are DFQATT and SNEGSKA (reference sequence). Trimming pared 3 bases from V and 5 bases from J, leaving 10 bases between. The CDR3: CSARGEWTEAFF. The CDR3 nucleotides are TGCAGTGCTAGGGGGGAATGGACTGAAGCTTTCTTT.

This clonotype was seen a few times. The V call is TRBV29-1, the J call TRBJ2-1; D remains unclear. Trimming removed 5 bases from V and 3 bases from J, with 14 bases in between. Per germline, CDR1 SQVTM and CDR2 ANQGSEA. The CDR3 has 14 residues. CDR3 amino acids: CSVSGLGFYNEQFF. DNA for the CDR3: TGCAGCGTTAGTGGGTTAGGATTCTACAATGAGCAGTTCTTC.

This clonotype was detected a few times. This chain links TRBV6-2 or TRBV6-3 with TRBJ2-7; D gene uncertain. Trimming removed 6 bases at V and 9 bases at J, with 9 bases between. There are 10 residues in the CDR3. Per germline, CDR1 MNHEY and CDR2 SVGEGT. The CDR3 loop reads CASRTLGQYF. The CDR3 DNA sequence: TGTGCCAGCAGGACCCTCGGGCAGTACTTC.